The rows below give T cell receptor beta chains drawn from one sample of a study of radiotherapy plus CTLA-4 blockade in lung cancer. Some clones are missing from TCRdb's copy, which holds only in-frame ones; the method was immunoSEQ multiplex PCR. The data show 12,000 to 15,000 clones, roughly 70% seen once. Sequenced material: peripheral blood, taken from a patient treated with radiotherapy plus ipilimumab. These receptors originate from a human donor with non-small cell lung cancer whose response to radiotherapy plus ipilimumab could not be evaluated. The CDR3 runs from the conserved cysteine through the conserved F or W. A D gene is named only where the DNA matches it firmly. Expanded clones are given a class, and other clones once, few, many or no size at all.

cdr3_aa cdr3_nt clone_size v_call d_call j_call
CASSLASSSYNEQFF TGCGCCAGCAGCTTGGCCTCGAGCTCCTACAATGAGCAGTTCTTC NA TRBV5-1 NA TRBJ2-1
CASSSRGQMNTEAFF TGTGCCAGCAGCTCTAGAGGGCAGATGAACACTGAAGCTTTCTTT NA TRBV7-8 NA TRBJ1-1
CASNYDRAVWSGYTF TGTGCCAGCAATTATGACAGGGCTGTTTGGTCTGGCTACACCTTC NA TRBV28 TRBD1 TRBJ1-2
CASSVEGGNTIYF TGTGCCAGCAGCGTAGAGGGGGGGAACACCATATATTTT once TRBV9 NA TRBJ1-3
CASRGQGANPIAFF TGCGCCAGCAGAGGACAGGGGGCTAACCCTATTGCTTTCTTT NA TRBV5-1 TRBD1 TRBJ1-1
CASSLKGAGGNTIYF TGTGCCAGCAGCTTGAAAGGGGCTGGTGGAAACACCATATATTTT NA TRBV5-6 NA TRBJ1-3
CASSVGRDSYNEQFF TGCGCCAGCAGCGTCGGGAGGGACTCCTACAATGAGCAGTTCTTC NA TRBV5-1 TRBD2 TRBJ2-1
CASSQDRGGAGETQYF TGCGCCAGCAGCCAAGATCGAGGGGGGGCGGGAGAGACCCAGTACTTC few TRBV4-3 NA TRBJ2-5
CASSLGAGTAGGELFF TGTGCCAGCAGCTTAGGGGCCGGGACAGCTGGCGGGGAGCTGTTTTTT few TRBV7-3 TRBD1 TRBJ2-2
CACYDRVEKLFF TGTGCCTGCTATGACAGGGTCGAAAAACTGTTTTTT few TRBV30 TRBD1 TRBJ1-4
CASSQGEGTGEGEQFF TGTGCCAGCAGCCAAGGGGAGGGGACAGGGGAGGGTGAGCAGTTCTTC NA TRBV4-2 TRBD1 TRBJ2-1
CASSFDRGDYGYTF TGCGCCAGCAGCTTCGACAGGGGTGACTATGGCTACACCTTC NA TRBV4-1 TRBD1 TRBJ1-2
CASSESSGGWDTGELFF TGTGCCAGCAGTGAAAGTTCAGGGGGCTGGGACACCGGGGAGCTGTTTTTT NA TRBV25-1 TRBD1 TRBJ2-2
CASSRSGGAAYNEQFF TGTGCCAGTAGTCGGAGCGGGGGGGCCGCCTACAATGAGCAGTTCTTC NA TRBV19 TRBD2 TRBJ2-1
CASFARSSGNTIYF TGTGCCAGCTTTGCACGGAGCTCTGGAAACACCATATATTTT NA TRBV6-6 NA TRBJ1-3
CASSQGLGAGANVLTF TGCGCCAGCAGCCAAGGTTTGGGCGCTGGGGCCAACGTCCTGACTTTC NA TRBV4-1 NA TRBJ2-6
CASSRGGGYQETQYF TGTGCCAGCTCTCGGGGCGGGGGGTACCAAGAGACCCAGTACTTC NA TRBV7-6 TRBD2 TRBJ2-5
CSVGRGAYNEQFF TGCAGCGTTGGCCGGGGGGCCTACAATGAGCAGTTCTTC NA TRBV29-1 TRBD2 TRBJ2-1
CAWSFSPFWGQSSGNTIYF TGTGCCTGGAGTTTCTCTCCATTCTGGGGACAGAGCTCTGGAAACACCATATATTTT once TRBV30 TRBD1 TRBJ1-3
CASSNPGGGRTQYF TGCGCCAGCAGCAACCCTGGGGGGGGGAGGACCCAGTACTTC NA TRBV5-1 TRBD2 TRBJ2-5
CASSLASGALFSGNTIYF TGTGCCAGCAGCTTAGCCTCAGGGGCATTATTCTCTGGAAACACCATATATTTT NA TRBV7-9 NA TRBJ1-3
CASSERTGGTDTQYF TGTGCCAGCAGTGAAAGGACGGGGGGAACAGATACGCAGTATTTT NA TRBV2 TRBD2 TRBJ2-3
CASSLSRDTYNEQFF TGTGCCAGCAGTTTAAGTCGGGATACCTACAATGAGCAGTTCTTC NA TRBV27 NA TRBJ2-1
CASSQGWLAGGEAKNIQYF TGTGCCAGCAGCCAAGGTTGGCTAGCGGGGGGGGAAGCCAAAAACATTCAGTACTTC once TRBV14 TRBD2 TRBJ2-4
CAWSNPGLGGGGYTF TGTGCCTGGAGTAATCCGGGCCTCGGCGGGGGTGGCTACACCTTC once TRBV30 NA TRBJ1-2
CASFGGITDTQYF TGTGCCAGCTTCGGGGGTATCACAGATACGCAGTATTTT NA TRBV7-2 NA TRBJ2-3
CASSNPPGQETQYF TGTGCCAGTAGCAACCCCCCGGGACAAGAGACCCAGTACTTC few TRBV19 NA TRBJ2-5
CASSRGSGARVDSPLHF TGTGCCAGCAGCCGGGGTAGCGGGGCGAGGGTGGATTCACCCCTCCACTTT NA TRBV5-4 NA TRBJ1-6
CASSLASGGADTQYF TGTGCCAGCAGCTTAGCTAGCGGGGGGGCAGATACGCAGTATTTT NA TRBV7-6 TRBD2 TRBJ2-3
CASRDRVANTGELFF TGTGCCAGCAGGGACAGGGTGGCGAACACCGGGGAGCTGTTTTTT NA TRBV6-5 TRBD1 TRBJ2-2